Listed below are T cell receptor beta chains from one sample, sequenced in a study of blood T cell repertoires in COVID-19. This table comes from immunoSEQ multiplex PCR, and its TCRdb copy is limited to in-frame clones, with some not included. The sample has under 250,000 clones; about 84% are singletons. The specimen sequenced was peripheral blood. All receptors come from a woman older than 75 with acute or convalescent COVID-19. The CDR3 runs from the conserved cysteine through the conserved F or W. The order of the fields is J gene, V gene, D gene, clone size, CDR3 DNA, CDR3 protein. D genes are given only for firm matches. Clone size, where shown, is once, few, many, or a class for clones that have expanded.

J gene: TRBJ2-1; V gene: TRBV28; D gene: .; clone size: .; CDR3 DNA: TGTGCCGTCGGTCGGGACATTCCCAATGAGCAGTTCTTC; CDR3 protein: CAVGRDIPNEQFF
J gene: TRBJ2-1; V gene: TRBV12-3/TRBV12-4; D gene: .; clone size: .; CDR3 DNA: TGTGCCAGCACCAAACAGCTTAATGAGCAGTTCTTC; CDR3 protein: CASTKQLNEQFF
J gene: TRBJ1-1; V gene: TRBV18; D gene: .; clone size: once; CDR3 DNA: TGTGCCAGCTCACCTCGGGAGGGTGGGAACACTGAAGCTTTCTTT; CDR3 protein: CASSPREGGNTEAFF
J gene: TRBJ1-4; V gene: TRBV5-1; D gene: TRBD1; clone size: .; CDR3 DNA: TGCGCCAGCAGCCCGGGACAGGGGCAAAATGAAAAATTGTTTTTT; CDR3 protein: CASSPGQGQNEKLFF
J gene: TRBJ2-7; V gene: TRBV10-1; D gene: TRBD1; clone size: once; CDR3 DNA: TGCGCCAGCACCTACGGACAGGACCTCCTACGGGAGCAGTACTTC; CDR3 protein: CASTYGQDLLREQYF
J gene: TRBJ2-6; V gene: TRBV10-3; D gene: TRBD2; clone size: .; CDR3 DNA: TGTGCCATCAGTGCCTCTAGCGGGAGAGGCGCTGGGGCCAACGTCCTGACTTTC; CDR3 protein: CAISASSGRGAGANVLTF
J gene: TRBJ2-2; V gene: TRBV4-1; D gene: .; clone size: .; CDR3 DNA: TGCGCCAGCAGCCAAGAAGGCCGGGTCACCGGGGAGCTGTTTTTT; CDR3 protein: CASSQEGRVTGELFF
J gene: TRBJ1-6; V gene: TRBV20-1; D gene: TRBD1; clone size: .; CDR3 DNA: TGCAGTGCTAGTGACAGGGGGGCTTATGGATCACCCCTCCACTTT; CDR3 protein: CSASDRGAYGSPLHF
J gene: TRBJ1-3; V gene: TRBV10-3; D gene: .; clone size: .; CDR3 DNA: TGTGCCTCCCGCGCGTCCGACTCTGGAAACACCATATATTTT; CDR3 protein: CASRASDSGNTIYF
J gene: TRBJ2-1; V gene: TRBV7-2; D gene: TRBD2; clone size: few; CDR3 DNA: TGTGCCAGCAGCCTGACTAGCGGGGGGGCCATAGGTGAGCAGTTCTTC; CDR3 protein: CASSLTSGGAIGEQFF
J gene: TRBJ2-5; V gene: TRBV19; D gene: TRBD1; clone size: .; CDR3 DNA: TGTGCCAGTAGTACAACCGGGACAGAAGAGACCCAGTACTTC; CDR3 protein: CASSTTGTEETQYF
J gene: TRBJ2-1; V gene: TRBV9; D gene: .; clone size: few; CDR3 DNA: TGTGCCAGCAGCGTAGGTGGCCGAGTCCGGAGTTACAATGAGCAGTTCTTC; CDR3 protein: CASSVGGRVRSYNEQFF
J gene: TRBJ2-2; V gene: TRBV5-1; D gene: TRBD1; clone size: .; CDR3 DNA: TGCGCCAGCAGCACGACAGGGGTTGGCACCGGGGAGCTGTTTTTT; CDR3 protein: CASSTTGVGTGELFF
J gene: TRBJ1-3; V gene: TRBV3-1/TRBV3-2; D gene: .; clone size: .; CDR3 DNA: TGTGCCAGCAGCGAGCGGGGGACGCGAGGAAACACCATATATTTT; CDR3 protein: CASSERGTRGNTIYF
J gene: TRBJ1-1; V gene: TRBV19; D gene: .; clone size: .; CDR3 DNA: TGTGCCAGTAGTGCGACCATCAGGGCCACTGAAGCTTTCTTT; CDR3 protein: CASSATIRATEAFF
J gene: TRBJ2-5; V gene: TRBV7-8; D gene: .; clone size: .; CDR3 DNA: TGTGCCAGCAGCTTAGCGCTAACGGGGAAGGAGACCCAGTACTTC; CDR3 protein: CASSLALTGKETQYF
J gene: TRBJ1-5; V gene: TRBV19; D gene: .; clone size: few; CDR3 DNA: TGTGCCAGCAGAAGGGGGGGTCTGGGCGATCAGCCCCAGCATTTT; CDR3 protein: CASRRGGLGDQPQHF
J gene: TRBJ2-2; V gene: TRBV7-9; D gene: .; clone size: .; CDR3 DNA: TGTGCCAGCAGCTTAGCGCGGGACACCGGGGAGCTGTTTTTT; CDR3 protein: CASSLARDTGELFF
J gene: TRBJ1-4; V gene: TRBV28; D gene: TRBD1; clone size: .; CDR3 DNA: TGTGCCAGCAGTACTGCAGGGGGCGGAGGTATCTTAGAAAAACTGTTTTTT; CDR3 protein: CASSTAGGGGILEKLFF
J gene: TRBJ1-2; V gene: TRBV5-8; D gene: TRBD1; clone size: .; CDR3 DNA: TGTGCCAGCAGCTTTTCCCCGGGACAGAACTATGGCTACACCTTC; CDR3 protein: CASSFSPGQNYGYTF
J gene: TRBJ2-2; V gene: TRBV21-1; D gene: .; clone size: .; CDR3 DNA: TGTGCCAGCAGCTTCTCGAGCGGGGAGCTGTTTTTT; CDR3 protein: CASSFSSGELFF
J gene: TRBJ2-7; V gene: TRBV18; D gene: TRBD1; clone size: .; CDR3 DNA: TGTGCCAGCTCAAGACCGGGACAGCCCCTTTTTGACGAGCAGTACTTC; CDR3 protein: CASSRPGQPLFDEQYF
J gene: TRBJ1-2; V gene: TRBV5-1; D gene: .; clone size: .; CDR3 DNA: TGCGCCAGCAGCTTGGTTGGCAGGGCGGACTATGGCTACACCTTC; CDR3 protein: CASSLVGRADYGYTF
J gene: TRBJ1-5; V gene: TRBV6-1; D gene: .; clone size: .; CDR3 DNA: TGTGCCAGCAGTGAACGCGGGATAAGGAGCAATCAGCCCCAGCATTTT; CDR3 protein: CASSERGIRSNQPQHF
J gene: TRBJ1-1; V gene: TRBV19; D gene: .; clone size: .; CDR3 DNA: TGTGCCAGTAGCGGGGGTATCCCGGGGATGAACACTGAAGCTTTCTTT; CDR3 protein: CASSGGIPGMNTEAFF
J gene: TRBJ1-2; V gene: TRBV14; D gene: TRBD1; clone size: .; CDR3 DNA: TGTGCCAGCAGCCCGGTGACAGGGGTCTATGGCTACACCTTC; CDR3 protein: CASSPVTGVYGYTF
J gene: TRBJ1-1; V gene: TRBV6-4; D gene: .; clone size: .; CDR3 DNA: TGTGCCAGCGTGCGTTTTTTCTTT; CDR3 protein: CASVRFFF
J gene: TRBJ2-5; V gene: TRBV27; D gene: .; clone size: .; CDR3 DNA: TGTGCCAGCAGCCCCCGACTTGGGGGGCAAGAGACCCAGTACTTC; CDR3 protein: CASSPRLGGQETQYF
J gene: TRBJ2-7; V gene: TRBV11-3; D gene: .; clone size: once; CDR3 DNA: TGTGCCAGCAGCTTAGCAACCGAGGGTGGATACGAGCAGTACTTC; CDR3 protein: CASSLATEGGYEQYF
J gene: TRBJ1-2; V gene: TRBV19; D gene: .; clone size: few; CDR3 DNA: TGTGCCAGTAAAGTGTCAGGGAGGCTTGGCTACACCTTC; CDR3 protein: CASKVSGRLGYTF
J gene: TRBJ2-7; V gene: TRBV27; D gene: TRBD2; clone size: once; CDR3 DNA: TGTGCCAGCAGTTCCTGGGGGGGCTACGAGCAGTACTTC; CDR3 protein: CASSSWGGYEQYF
J gene: TRBJ2-3; V gene: TRBV5-1; D gene: .; clone size: .; CDR3 DNA: TGCGCCAGCAGCATAACAGGGGGGGGACCTAGCACAGATACGCAGTATTTT; CDR3 protein: CASSITGGGPSTDTQYF
J gene: TRBJ2-1; V gene: TRBV9; D gene: .; clone size: .; CDR3 DNA: TGTGCCAGCAGCGTAGGAGAGGTCTATTATAATGAGCAGTTCTTC; CDR3 protein: CASSVGEVYYNEQFF
J gene: TRBJ2-1; V gene: TRBV15; D gene: .; clone size: few; CDR3 DNA: TGTGCCACCAGCAGAGGGCAGTCCTACAATGAGCAGTTCTTC; CDR3 protein: CATSRGQSYNEQFF
J gene: TRBJ2-7; V gene: TRBV6-1; D gene: .; clone size: many; CDR3 DNA: TGTGCCAGCAGTGAAAGTCCAGGGTCCTACGAGCAGTACTTC; CDR3 protein: CASSESPGSYEQYF
J gene: TRBJ1-3; V gene: TRBV5-1; D gene: .; clone size: .; CDR3 DNA: TGCGCCAGCAGCTTGGATGGCAGCTCTGGAAACACCATATATTTT; CDR3 protein: CASSLDGSSGNTIYF
J gene: TRBJ2-1; V gene: TRBV2; D gene: .; clone size: .; CDR3 DNA: TGTGCCAGCAACCGCGACAGGAGCTCCTACAATGAGCAGTTCTTC; CDR3 protein: CASNRDRSSYNEQFF
J gene: TRBJ2-5; V gene: TRBV7-3; D gene: .; clone size: .; CDR3 DNA: TGTGCCAGCAGCCCAGGGGCCGGGGAGACCCAGTACTTC; CDR3 protein: CASSPGAGETQYF
J gene: TRBJ2-7; V gene: TRBV7-9; D gene: .; clone size: .; CDR3 DNA: TGTGCCAGCAGCTATAGCTCCTACGAGCAGTACTTC; CDR3 protein: CASSYSSYEQYF
J gene: TRBJ1-2; V gene: TRBV6-6; D gene: TRBD1; clone size: .; CDR3 DNA: TGTGCCAGCGGACACTTCGGGACAGGTGGCTACACCTTC; CDR3 protein: CASGHFGTGGYTF
J gene: TRBJ2-1; V gene: TRBV9; D gene: .; clone size: few; CDR3 DNA: TGTGCCAGCAGCGTGAGGCGGGACAATGAGCAGTTCTTC; CDR3 protein: CASSVRRDNEQFF